These 27 T cell receptor beta chains came from one sample sequenced in a study of T-cell reconstitution after alpha-beta-depleted transplantation in children (dated by TCRdb to between 2015 and 2016). The library was produced with PCR. TCRdb shows the sequencer as Illumina HiSeq 2500. TCR libraries were prepared with molecular barcoding, using unique molecular identifiers to normalize TCRbeta repertoire quantification. TCRdb redid the processing of the public reads, applying fastp at Q25 and MiXCR, and retained in-frame beta chains. Identical CDR3 protein sequences are pooled into one entry, listed with their most common genes and DNA. Present in this sample are some 200,000 distinct CDR3 sequences, 6.5% to 7.5% of which were seen just once. The ten largest clones capture approximately 2.9% of the sample. Sequenced here: PBMCs from the stem cell graft donor, sampled from the stem cell graft. These receptors were collected from a human donor who donated a stem cell graft to a child with Wiskott-Aldrich syndrome.

This clonotype was observed a few times. The CDR3 spells CASSFGRGKQYF. The CDR3 DNA sequence: TGTGCCAGCAGCTTCGGGAGGGGGAAGCAGTACTTC. The chain carries TRBV5-5 and TRBJ2-7; 8 bases match TRBD2. The ends lost 2 bases at V and 8 bases at J; junction bases unmatched: 3. In germline, CDR1 is SGHKS, CDR2 YYEKEE (reference sequence). CDR3 length: 12 residues.

This clonotype was seen ten or more times. The genes are TRBV12-3 or TRBV12-4 and TRBJ1-6, with 9 bases lining up with TRBD1. CDR3 length: 14 residues. Germline trimming cut 7 bases from V and 9 bases from J; bases unmatched to any gene: 7. The CDR3 DNA sequence: TGTGCCAGCATCCAGGACAGGGGAGGTTCACCCCTCCACTTT. Its protein is CASIQDRGGSPLHF.

This clonotype occurred many times. V gene TRBV5-4 combines with J gene TRBJ2-7, with 12 bases fitting TRBD2. Unmatched junction bases numbered 6, after V lost 3 bases and J lost 5 bases. Germline-derived CDR1 and CDR2 are SGHNT and YYREEE (reference sequence). The CDR3 totals 15 residues. CDR3 amino acids: CASSSTSGRFNEQYF. The CDR3 DNA is TGTGCCAGCAGCTCGACTAGCGGGAGATTTAACGAGCAGTACTTC.

V usage is TRBV5-1 and J usage is TRBJ1-1; the D is unclear. V was shortened by 2 bases and J by 0 bases, with 5 bases between the two germline ends. CDR3 size: 13 residues. Germline V gives CDR1 SGHRS, CDR2 YFSETQ. CDR3 nucleotides: TGCGCCAGCAGCTTCCAGGTGAACACTGAAGCTTTCTTT. It encodes CASSFQVNTEAFF.

This clonotype was seen ten or more times. The CDR3 spells CASNDRATSYEQYF. For the CDR3, the DNA is TGTGCCAGCAACGACAGGGCGACTTCCTACGAGCAGTACTTC. The chain is built from TRBV6-1 and TRBJ2-7, with 7 bases lining up with TRBD1. Germline loops: CDR1 MNHNS, CDR2 SASEGT. This CDR3 is built from 14 residues. V dropped 7 bases and J dropped 1; count of bases not matched to a gene: 7.

This clonotype was counted between two and nine times. The chain recombines TRBV5-1 with TRBJ2-7; tentatively, D is TRBD1 (7 bases). V lost 3 bases and J 6 bases, leaving 19 bases between the germline ends. Germline V gene sequence: CDR1 SGHRS, CDR2 YFSETQ. CDR3 length: 15 residues. This chain's CDR3 is CASSSQGQTRSEQYF. The DNA of the CDR3 is TGCGCCAGCAGCTCCCAGGGACAGACTAGGAGCGAGCAGTACTTC.

This clonotype was seen at least ten times. The V gene is TRBV5-1, the J gene TRBJ1-2; no firm D call. CDR1 is SGHRS and CDR2 is YFSETQ in the germline V gene. V shed 0 bases and J shed 0 bases, with 6 bases lying between them. This CDR3 is 14 amino acids long. The CDR3 bases are TGCGCCAGCAGCTTGGTGACCCCTAACTATGGCTACACCTTC. It is translated as CASSLVTPNYGYTF.

This clonotype has ten or more counts. The DNA of the CDR3 is TGTGCCAGCAGCCCGGGACTAGCGGGGACACGCACAGATACGCAGTATTTT. Amino acid sequence: CASSPGLAGTRTDTQYF. The rearrangement uses TRBV7-6 and TRBJ2-3, with TRBD2 matching over 13 bases. Germline CDR1 is SGHVS and CDR2 is FNYEAQ. J gave up 1 base and V 5 bases, and 6 bases lay outside the gene matches. The CDR3 extends over 17 amino acids.

This clonotype was counted ten times or more. This rearrangement joins TRBV7-2 to TRBJ2-5; tentative D call: TRBD1 (6 bases). Trimming left V 2 bases short and J 3 bases short, with 10 bases between. Looked up from germline, CDR1 is SGHTA and CDR2 is FQGNSA. The CDR3 runs to 14 residues. The CDR3 DNA reads as TGTGCCAGCAGCTTACTGACAGGAGAAGAGACCCAGTACTTC. Protein sequence: CASSLLTGEETQYF.

This clonotype appeared many times. The chain links TRBV4-1 to TRBJ1-1; possible D gene TRBD1, 6 bases. Germline values: CDR1 MGHRA, CDR2 YSYEKL. The CDR3 is 18 amino acids. V shed 2 bases and J shed 5 bases, with 24 bases lying between them. The CDR3 is CASSQRSKKLQGRTEAFF. The CDR3 DNA is TGCGCCAGCAGCCAACGCTCCAAAAAGTTACAGGGCCGAACTGAAGCTTTCTTT.

This clonotype was recorded many times. The genes are TRBV15 and TRBJ2-1; TRBD1 is a possible D gene (5 bases). V dropped 1 base and J dropped 4 bases, with 8 bases sitting between them. The CDR3 runs to 14 residues. Germline-derived CDR1 and CDR2 are LNHNV and YYDKDF (reference sequence). The CDR3 DNA reads as TGTGCCACCAGCAGAGTCGACAGTTACAATGAGCAGTTCTTC. It codes for CATSRVDSYNEQFF.

This clonotype was seen at least ten times. The chain combines TRBV28 with TRBJ2-5, with a weak D call TRBD2 (7 bases). CDR3 length equals 14 residues. In germline, CDR1 is MDHEN, CDR2 SYDVKM. V was cut by 8 bases and J by 3 bases, with 16 bases left in between. This CDR3 reads CASHAGEGEETQYF. Written as DNA, the CDR3 is TGTGCCAGCCATGCAGGGGAGGGAGAAGAGACCCAGTACTTC.

This clonotype was detected ten times or more. The chain couples TRBV29-1 to TRBJ1-3; D remains ambiguous. Between the trimmed V and J ends, which lost 4 bases and 3 bases, there was a span of 7 bases. CDR3 length: 12 amino acids. Germline V gene data show CDR1 as SQVTM and CDR2 as ANQGSEA. The CDR3 is CSVARNGNTIYF. The CDR3 DNA follows: TGCAGCGTTGCCAGGAATGGAAACACCATATATTTT.

This CDR3 reads CSVEDTGLDEKLFF. The DNA of the CDR3 is TGCAGCGTTGAAGACACCGGGTTGGATGAAAAACTGTTTTTT. This chain connects TRBV29-1 to TRBJ1-4; D not certain. Germline V CDR1 and CDR2: SQVTM, ANQGSEA. The CDR3 is 14 residues long. V shed 0 bases and J shed 6 bases, with 11 bases lying between them.

This clonotype was recorded at least ten times. This chain joins TRBV5-1 and TRBJ2-1; maybe TRBD2 (5 bases). The CDR3 is 15 amino acids. Germline V gene data show CDR1 as SGHRS and CDR2 as YFSETQ. Trimming removed 4 bases from V and 3 bases from J, with 14 bases in between. The CDR3 bases are TGCGCCAGCAGCCCGGACGGGAATGACTACAATGAGCAGTTCTTC. Translated: CASSPDGNDYNEQFF. Full variable domain (remainder filled in from reference TRBV5-1 and TRBJ2-1): KAGVTQTPRYLIKTRGQQVTLSCSPISGHRSVSWYQQTPGQGLQFLFEYFSETQRNKGNFPGRFSGRQFSNSRSEMNVSTLELGDSALYLCASSPDGNDYNEQFFGPGTRLTVL.

This clonotype was detected ten times or more. The chain uses TRBV7-7 and TRBJ1-6, with 7 bases that match TRBD1. The trim removed 1 base at V and 10 bases at J, leaving 7 bases unmatched. In germline, CDR1 is SSHAT, CDR2 FNYEAQ (reference sequence). The CDR3 loop spans 15 amino acids. The CDR3 coding sequence is TGTGCCAGCAGCTTAGGTACAGGGGTCGGATCACCCCTCCACTTT. Its protein product is CASSLGTGVGSPLHF.

This clonotype was counted at least ten times. V gene TRBV12-3 or TRBV12-4 combines with J gene TRBJ1-2, with D perhaps matching TRBD1 (5 bases). V shed 4 bases and J shed 4 bases, with 13 bases lying between them. The CDR3 runs to 14 residues. The CDR3: CASSSQTEGYGYTF. CDR3 DNA sequence: TGTGCCAGCAGTTCTCAGACAGAGGGCTATGGCTACACCTTC.

Many counts were recorded for this clonotype. The chain uses TRBV29-1 and TRBJ2-3; tentatively, D is TRBD1 (6 bases). Trimming left V 7 bases short and J 1 base short, with 15 bases between. The CDR3 covers 14 residues. Per the germline V gene, CDR1 is SQVTM and CDR2 is ANQGSEA. DNA of the CDR3: TGCAGCGCGTATCTGGGGGCGGGCACAGATACGCAGTATTTT. Protein product: CSAYLGAGTDTQYF.

This clonotype has more than one count but fewer than ten. This chain joins TRBV12-3 or TRBV12-4 and TRBJ1-4, with TRBD1 matching over 10 bases. V lost 5 bases and J lost 1; bases outside the gene matches: 7. The CDR3 length is 17 residues. The DNA for the CDR3 is TGTGCCAGCAGTCCCCGACAGGGGGCGGGAACTAATGAAAAACTGTTTTTT. Translating it yields CASSPRQGAGTNEKLFF.

Of note for this clonotype: A much larger clone sits a single nucleotide away, making a read error possible. The chain is built from TRBV24-1 and TRBJ2-2, with TRBD2 matching over 7 bases. J was trimmed by 0 bases and V by 9 bases; bases with no gene match: 6. The length of the CDR3 is 15 residues. Germline V gene lookup returns CDR1 KGHDR and CDR2 SFDVKD. The DNA for the CDR3 is TGTGCCACCCGCACTAGCGTTTCGAACACCGGGGAGCTGTTTTTT. Its translation: CATRTSVSNTGELFF.

This clonotype was recorded many times. CDR3 in DNA: TGTGCCAGCAGTTTGACAGGCAGCACCGGGGAGCTGTTTTTT. Amino acids: CASSLTGSTGELFF. J is TRBJ2-2 and V is TRBV6-4; a possible D gene is TRBD1 (6 bases). The CDR3 sequence is 14 residues long. V lost 5 bases, J lost 4 bases, and 11 bases lay in between. Germline V gene sequence: CDR1 MRHNA, CDR2 SNTAGT.

This clonotype was counted at least ten times. The gene calls are TRBV7-8 and TRBJ2-1; D is tentatively TRBD1 or TRBD2 (5 bases each). Germline-derived CDR1 and CDR2 are SGHVS and FQNEAQ. The CDR3 covers 18 residues. Between the trimmed V and J ends, which lost 1 base and 0 bases, there was a span of 16 bases. This CDR3 is CASSLVEGPPSSYNEQFF. CDR3 nucleotides: TGTGCCAGCAGCTTAGTAGAGGGACCGCCGAGCTCCTACAATGAGCAGTTCTTC.

The chain combines TRBV11-2 with TRBJ2-3; 7 nucleotides match TRBD2. The CDR3 contains 15 residues. The trim removed 3 bases at V and 0 bases at J, leaving 3 bases unmatched. Germline V lookup: CDR1 SGHAT, CDR2 FQNNGV. As DNA, the CDR3 is TGTGCCAGCAGCTTTTCGGGAGGTAGCACAGATACGCAGTATTTT. Its translation is CASSFSGGSTDTQYF.

This clonotype was detected ten times or more. The V call is TRBV4-3, the J call TRBJ2-1, with D perhaps being TRBD1 or TRBD2 (6 bases each). CDR3 length: 15 residues. V was cut by 0 bases and J by 6 bases, with 12 bases left in between. CDR1 and CDR2 from the germline V gene are LGHNA and YSLEER. CDR3 DNA sequence: TGCGCCAGCAGCCAAGATTCTCCGGGGGCCAATGAGCAGTTCTTC. Protein: CASSQDSPGANEQFF.

In this sample, this clonotype turned up many times. This rearrangement joins TRBV12-3 or TRBV12-4 to TRBJ2-1; 11 bases are a match to TRBD1. The CDR3 is 15 residues long. The junction had 10 bases not matched to a gene; V was cut back by 4 bases and J by 11 bases. The CDR3 here is CASSSSRDRGAKQFF. CDR3 in DNA: TGTGCCAGCAGTTCGTCCCGGGACAGGGGGGCGAAGCAGTTCTTC.

This clonotype was seen at least ten times. The chain employs TRBV5-1 and TRBJ1-2; D ambiguous. Germline V gene lookup returns CDR1 SGHRS and CDR2 YFSETQ. Trimming stripped 3 bases from V and 0 bases from J, with 18 bases between. This CDR3 has 17 residues. CDR3 nucleotide sequence: TGCGCCAGCAGCTCAAGACACGTTTTGGGCACTAACTATGGCTACACCTTC. Its protein is CASSSRHVLGTNYGYTF.

This chain connects TRBV7-2 to TRBJ2-5, with D possibly being TRBD2 (6 bases). This CDR3 spans 15 amino acids. The germline V gene has CDR1 SGHTA and CDR2 FQGNSA. The ends were cut back, 5 bases at V and 5 bases at J, with 18 bases in the middle. CDR3 coding DNA: TGTGCCAGCAGCCTGGGGGGACCTCCAGAGGAGACCCAGTACTTC. Translation: CASSLGGPPEETQYF.